The rows below give T cell receptor beta chains drawn from one sample of a study of pediatric ulcerative colitis. Some clones are missing from TCRdb's copy, which holds only in-frame ones; the method was immunoSEQ multiplex PCR. The table includes about 64,000 clones, more than 60% detected once. Material: blood. The receptors originated from a boy between 5 and 17 years old with moderate ulcerative colitis. CDR3s include the opening cysteine and the closing phenylalanine or tryptophan. A D gene is named only where the DNA matches it firmly. Clone size is not always given. Where it is, it says once, few, many or a class for expanded clones.

j_call d_call v_call clone_size cdr3_aa cdr3_nt
TRBJ2-7 TRBD1 TRBV6-5 . CASSPGTGGTYEQYF TGTGCCAGCAGTCCCGGGACAGGGGGGACCTACGAGCAGTACTTC
TRBJ1-4 . TRBV6-1 . CASIGLRADEKLFF TGTGCCAGCATTGGACTCAGGGCGGATGAAAAACTGTTTTTT
TRBJ1-1 . TRBV4-1 few CASSQEADSFNTEAFF TGCGCCAGCAGCCAAGAGGCTGACAGCTTCAACACTGAAGCTTTCTTT
TRBJ2-5 TRBD1 TRBV6-5 few CASSLSGQQETQYF TGTGCCAGCAGTCTTTCGGGACAGCAAGAGACCCAGTACTTC
TRBJ1-3 . TRBV7-2 . CASSQGRNTIYF TGTGCCAGCAGCCAGGGTAGAAACACCATATATTTT
TRBJ2-1 . TRBV19 . CASSILTGYNEQFF TGTGCCAGTAGTATACTTACAGGCTACAATGAGCAGTTCTTC
TRBJ1-2 . TRBV2 . CASSGTDYGYTF TGTGCCAGCAGCGGGACGGACTATGGCTACACCTTC
TRBJ1-2 . TRBV7-9 . CASSLGLSDGYTF TGTGCCAGCAGCTTAGGTCTTTCCGATGGCTACACCTTC
TRBJ2-1 . TRBV6-5 . CASSLDGTSYNEQFF TGTGCCAGCAGTTTGGACGGGACATCCTACAATGAGCAGTTCTTC
TRBJ2-3 . TRBV5-4 . CASSPSPPGGTDTQYF TGTGCCAGCAGCCCAAGCCCACCAGGAGGCACAGATACGCAGTATTTT
TRBJ2-7 TRBD2 TRBV5-4 . CASSIPSSGSRPEQYF TGTGCCAGCAGCATACCTTCTAGCGGGAGTCGCCCAGAGCAGTACTTC
TRBJ1-2 . TRBV6-4 . CASSRSSRAGGNYGYTF TGTGCCAGCAGTAGGTCTAGCCGGGCAGGTGGTAACTATGGCTACACCTTC
TRBJ2-2 TRBD1 TRBV9 . CASTAGGAGTGELFF TGTGCCAGCACAGCAGGGGGCGCGGGCACCGGGGAGCTGTTTTTT
TRBJ2-5 . TRBV7-2 . CASSLAGKQETQYF TGTGCCAGCAGCTTAGCGGGCAAACAAGAGACCCAGTACTTC
TRBJ1-1 TRBD1 TRBV7-9 . CASSLQGAVVGTEAFF TGTGCCAGCAGCTTACAGGGGGCGGTGGTTGGGACTGAAGCTTTCTTT
TRBJ1-4 TRBD1 TRBV7-2 . CASSARQGQGEKLFF TGTGCCAGCAGCGCCCGACAGGGGCAGGGGGAAAAACTGTTTTTT
TRBJ2-1 TRBD2 TRBV30 . CAGRFPGLVVTEQFF TGTGCTGGGAGATTTCCGGGACTAGTGGTTACTGAGCAGTTCTTC